These 21 T cell receptor beta chains originate from one sample sequenced in a study of CD8+ T cells in alopecia areata. RNA extraction and reverse transcription yielded cDNA as sequencing template. Assay: immunoSEQ multiplex PCR; the TCRdb copy retains only in-frame clones and omits some. Singletons are absent from the sample, which has more than 90,000 clones. Sequenced material: lesional skin. Receptor source: a C3H/HeJ mouse with alopecia areata. For this strain, the MHC haplotype corresponds to H2-k.

Only a few counts were recorded for this clone. Gene names denote mouse genes. From the germline J gene comes the end of the CDR3, since the read stops 4 residues before it. The V call is TRBV13-2, the J call TRBJ2-5; 13 bases align to TRBD2. The CDR3 consists of 17 residues. The V gene end was trimmed by 2 bases and the J gene end by 0 bases; junction bases not matched to a gene: 3. The germline V gene encodes CDR1 NNHNN and CDR2 SYGAGS (reference sequence). The CDR3 loop reads CASGEDWGGLNQDTQYF. CDR3 bases read: TGTGCCAGCGGTGAGGACTGGGGGGGCCTTAACCAAGAC.

Turning to this clone: The genes are named according to mouse. The sequence runs out 4 residues before the end of the CDR3; the remainder is reconstructed from the germline J gene. This chain links TRBV19 with TRBJ2-5, with 9 bases fitting TRBD2. V gave up 2 bases and J gave up 3 bases; unmatched junction bases: 4. Per the germline V gene, CDR1 is FNHDT and CDR2 is SITEND (reference sequence). This CDR3 comprises 15 residues. CDR3 DNA (partial): TGTGCCAGCAGTATCCGGGACTGGGCGCAAGAC. It yields the protein CASSIRDWAQD. The full CDR3 protein is CASSIRDWAQDTQYF.

In this sample, this clone turned up a few times. Germline and genes here are mouse. Read sequence stops 4 residues before the CDR3 end, and the germline J gene provides the missing end. This sequence joins TRBV31 and TRBJ2-1; TRBD2 aligns across 8 bases. The ends lost 5 bases at V and 4 bases at J; junction bases unmatched: 4. This CDR3 spans 13 amino acids. CDR1 GKSSPN and CDR2 SITVG come from the germline V gene. This CDR3 is CAWAGLDYAEQFF. Partial CDR3 DNA: TGTGCCTGGGCGGGACTGGATTATGCT.

As regards this clone: Mouse names are used for the genes. The observed sequence ends 4 residues before the CDR3 terminus, with the missing tail filled in from the germline J gene. The rearrangement uses TRBV13-3 and TRBJ1-4, with D possibly matching TRBD1 (6 bases). The V and J ends lost 0 bases and 6 bases respectively, with 15 bases between them. Germline values: CDR1 NNHDY, CDR2 SYVADS. The CDR3 has 16 residues. The CDR3 protein is CASSDEGGRMYERLFF. CDR3 bases read: TGTGCCAGCAGTGATGAGGGGGGGCGCATGTACGAA.

This clone was counted between two and nine times. The protein given in TCRdb and the translation of the DNA differ at residue 11, and the sequence presented here derives from the DNA. Mouse germline and gene names are used. The CDR3 extends 3 residues past the end of the read, so its final part is completed from the germline J gene. The chain carries TRBV16 and TRBJ1-3; D not resolved. The CDR3 is 14 amino acids. Per the germline V gene, CDR1 is SGHSA and CDR2 is FRNQAP. The V and J ends lost 5 bases and 0 bases respectively, with 8 bases between them. CDR3 DNA, as far as it was read: TGTGCAAGCAGCCCAATTAATTCTGGAAATACG. Its translation is CASSPINSGNT. The entire CDR3 reads CASSPINSGNTLYF.

Concerning this clone itself: Germline and genes: mouse. The CDR3 end falls 4 residues outside the read, so it is completed with the germline J gene. The chain uses TRBV12-1 and TRBJ2-1; 11 bases are shared with TRBD1. Germline loops: CDR1 SGHSN, CDR2 HYEKVE. The CDR3 extends over 14 amino acids. The CDR3 loop reads CASSPGQGATEQFF. CDR3 DNA, as far as it was read: TGTGCCAGCTCTCCCGGACAGGGGGCGACT.

This clone was recorded many times. Gene names refer to mouse genes. The CDR3 extends 4 residues past the end of the read, so its final part is completed from the germline J gene. The J gene is TRBJ2-1, the V gene TRBV1; TRBD2 aligns across 12 bases. J was trimmed by 4 bases and V by 4 bases; bases with no gene match: 5. The CDR3 is 16 residues long. Germline assignment: CDR1 NSQYPW and CDR2 LRSPGD (reference sequence). CDR3 amino acids: CTCSGGLGGWYAEQFF. CDR3 DNA, as far as it was read: TGCACCTGCAGTGGGGGACTGGGGGGATGGTATGCT.

For this clone: The genes and germline here are from mouse. The read is 4 residues too short to cover the CDR3 end, so that end is filled in from the germline J gene. The rearrangement links TRBV13-3 to TRBJ1-1; 8 bases agree with TRBD1. This CDR3 has 12 amino acids. From germline, CDR1 is NNHDY and CDR2 SYVADS. The CDR3 region is CASKTGEAEVFF. The CDR3 DNA, read in part, is TGTGCCAGCAAGACAGGGGAGGCA.

This clone was seen more than once but under ten times. Here the gene names and germline are mouse. The read is 4 residues too short to cover the CDR3 end, so that end is filled in from the germline J gene. J is TRBJ2-5 and V is TRBV19; TRBD1 aligns across 7 bases. The germline CDR1 and CDR2 sequences are FNHDT and SITEND (reference sequence). The CDR3 spans 15 residues. The DNA read from the CDR3 is TGTGCCAGCAGGCCCGACGGGGACAGAAAAGAC. This gives the protein CASRPDGDRKD. The whole CDR3 protein is CASRPDGDRKDTQYF. Together with reference TRBV19 and TRBJ2-5, the CDR3 gives the full variable domain: GGIITQTPKFLIGQEGQKLTLKCQQNFNHDTMYWYRQDSGKGLRLIYYSITENDLQKGDLSEGYDASREKKSSFSLTVTSAQKNEMAVFLCASRPDGDRKDTQYFGPGTRLLVL.

The sample holds a few counts of this clone. Gene names are mouse gene names. The CDR3 goes on 4 residues after the read ends, and that part is filled in from the germline J gene. Other DNA variants within this sample encode the same CDR3. This chain joins TRBV16 and TRBJ1-2; weak D call: TRBD1 (6 bases). CDR1 is SGHSA, CDR2 FRNQAP, per germline. The length of the CDR3 is 14 residues. CDR3 bases read: TGTGCAAGCAGTTCCGGACTGGGGGGGCGC. It yields the protein CASSSGLGGR. The full-length CDR3 reads as CASSSGLGGRDYTF.

This clone was seen only a few times. All gene names here are mouse names. The DNA ends 4 residues before the CDR3 does, and the rest of the CDR3 is filled in from the germline J gene. This chain uses TRBV13-1 with TRBJ1-2; 10 bases line up with TRBD1. The J segment lost 4 bases and the V segment lost 7 bases, leaving 7 bases of the junction unmatched. In germline, CDR1 is NSHNY, CDR2 SYGAGN. The CDR3 extends over 14 amino acids. CDR3 in amino acids: CASGAGQGISDYTF. CDR3 DNA (partial): TGTGCCAGCGGTGCGGGACAGGGGATCTCC.

Comment on this clone: Mouse gene names and germline throughout. With the read ending 4 residues before the CDR3 end, the germline J gene is used to fill in that end. V usage is TRBV1 and J usage is TRBJ2-7; TRBD1 might be the D (7 bases). The germline gives CDR1 NSQYPW, CDR2 LRSPGD (reference sequence). CDR3 length: 15 residues. CDR3 DNA, as far as it was read: TGCACCTGCAGTGCAGATCGTGGGGGACAGTAT. It yields the protein CTCSADRGGQY. The whole CDR3 sequence is CTCSADRGGQYEQYF.

About this clone: Gene names are the mouse ones. Read sequence stops 4 residues before the CDR3 end, and the germline J gene provides the missing end. The chain combines TRBV13-3 with TRBJ2-2, with TRBD2 matching over 7 bases. Trimming took 1 base from V and 2 from J; bases not matched to a gene: 5. CDR3 length equals 16 residues. CDR1 is NNHDY and CDR2 is SYVADS in the germline V gene. CDR3 loop: CASSDRLGVNTGQLYF. The part of the CDR3 DNA that was read is TGTGCCAGCAGTGATAGGCTGGGGGTTAACACCGGG.

The table lists this clone with a few counts. TCRdb's protein and the DNA translation differ at residue 13; the protein here comes from the DNA. Gene labels here are mouse ones. The sequenced fragment ends 3 residues before the CDR3 boundary, so the rest is inferred from the germline J gene. This sequence joins TRBV31 and TRBJ1-6, with 7 bases that match TRBD1. TRBJ1-6 is filed as an ORF, its function uncertain. Germline V gene data show CDR1 as GKSSPN and CDR2 as SITVG. V shed 1 base and J 7 bases; nucleotides not matched to a gene: 10. The CDR3 has 16 residues. CDR3 DNA, as far as it was read: TGTGCCTGGAGTCCCTTTCTGACAGGGAAGAATTCGCCC. Translation: CAWSPFLTGKNSP. The CDR3, in full, reads CAWSPFLTGKNSPLYF.

Regarding this clone: The junction and the germline gene differ at one end; a read error may be behind it. Any gene name here is a mouse gene name. The DNA ends 4 residues before the CDR3 does, and the rest of the CDR3 is filled in from the germline J gene. The chain couples TRBV19 to TRBJ1-1, with unresolved D. The CDR3 has 11 amino acids. Germline CDR1 FNHDT, CDR2 SITEND (reference sequence). The CDR3: CASGRNPEVFF. CDR3 DNA, as far as it was read: TGTGCCAGCGGCAGGAACCCA.

As to this clone: These gene names are mouse names. The CDR3 is cut off 4 residues early in the read; its end comes from the germline J gene. This chain joins TRBV13-3 and TRBJ2-1, with a weak D call TRBD1 (6 bases). The V gene lost 3 bases and the J gene lost 0 bases, with 13 bases spanning the gap. CDR1 and CDR2 (germline): NNHDY, SYVADS. The CDR3 consists of 16 residues. CDR3 bases read: TGTGCCAGCAGTGTTACAGGGATTCTTAACTATGCT. Amino acid sequence: CASSVTGILNYA. The whole CDR3 region reads CASSVTGILNYAEQFF.

This clone came up a few times. Any gene name here is a mouse gene name. The sequenced fragment ends 4 residues before the CDR3 boundary, so the rest is inferred from the germline J gene. The chain employs TRBV13-2 and TRBJ2-2; D might be TRBD1 (6 bases). The CDR3 extends over 15 amino acids. Deletions cut 2 bases from V and 1 base from J, with 9 bases between. The germline V gene has CDR1 NNHNN and CDR2 SYGAGS (reference sequence). This CDR3 is CASGEGQINTGQLYF. The DNA read from the CDR3 is TGTGCCAGCGGTGAGGGACAAATAAACACCGGG.

Comments on this clone: Gene names and germline refer to mouse. Read coverage stops 4 residues before the CDR3 terminus; the germline J gene supplies the remainder. The gene calls are TRBV19 and TRBJ2-3, with TRBD1 matching over 7 bases. V lost 5 bases and J lost 2; bases outside the gene matches: 8. CDR1 is FNHDT and CDR2 is SITEND in the germline V gene (reference sequence). This CDR3 spans 15 amino acids. Incomplete CDR3 DNA: TGTGCCAGCAGGCCAACAGGGGTGGATGCAGAA. It yields the protein CASRPTGVDAE. The whole CDR3 is CASRPTGVDAETLYF.

This clone has more than one count but fewer than ten. The junction shows a germline mismatch at one end, possibly a read error. Mouse gene names and germline throughout. The read comes to an end 4 residues before the CDR3 does, leaving the germline J gene to fill in the end. This rearrangement joins TRBV13-1 to TRBJ2-7; tentatively, D is TRBD1 (5 bases). Germline V CDR1 and CDR2: NSHNY, SYGAGN. This CDR3 comprises 13 residues. The CDR3 sequence: CAGSATVSYEQYF. The sequenced part of the CDR3 DNA is TGTGCCGGCAGCGCGACAGTCTCCTAT.

About this clone: Gene names and germline match the mouse. The missing CDR3 end, 4 residues past where the read stops, is filled in from the germline J gene. The chain recombines TRBV13-1 with TRBJ1-1, with D possibly matching TRBD1 (5 bases). Germline V gives CDR1 NSHNY, CDR2 SYGAGN. This CDR3 region has 14 residues. CDR3 DNA, as far as it was read: TGTGCCAGCAGTGATGGAAGGGAAGGGGCA. This translates into CASSDGREGA. The full CDR3 sequence reads CASSDGREGAEVFF.

Note on this clone: The gene names here belong to mouse. Sequencing ends 4 residues short of the CDR3 end; the germline J gene provides the rest. The chain is built from TRBV13-2 and TRBJ2-1; no clear D gene. The CDR3 length is 13 residues. The V gene lost 0 bases and the J gene lost 4 bases, with 5 bases spanning the gap. The germline V gene encodes CDR1 NNHNN and CDR2 SYGAGS (reference sequence). The covered CDR3 bases are TGTGCCAGCGGTGATGTGAGGTATGCT. Protein sequence: CASGDVRYA. The whole CDR3 protein is CASGDVRYAEQFF.